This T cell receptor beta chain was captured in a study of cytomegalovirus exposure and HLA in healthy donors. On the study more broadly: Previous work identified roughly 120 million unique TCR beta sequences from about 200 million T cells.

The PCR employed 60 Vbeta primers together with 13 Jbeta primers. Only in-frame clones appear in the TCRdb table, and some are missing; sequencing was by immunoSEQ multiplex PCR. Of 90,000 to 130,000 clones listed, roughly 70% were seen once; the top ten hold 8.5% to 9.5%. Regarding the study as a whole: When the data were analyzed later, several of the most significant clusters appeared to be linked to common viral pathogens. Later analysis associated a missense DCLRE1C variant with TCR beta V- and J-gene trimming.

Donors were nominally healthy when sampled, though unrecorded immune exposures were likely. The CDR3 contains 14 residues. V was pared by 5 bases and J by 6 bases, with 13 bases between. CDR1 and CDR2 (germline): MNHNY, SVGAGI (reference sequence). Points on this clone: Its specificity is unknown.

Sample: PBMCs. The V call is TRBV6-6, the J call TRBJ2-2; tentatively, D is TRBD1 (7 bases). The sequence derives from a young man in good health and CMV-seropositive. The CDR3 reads CASSEEGTAGELFF. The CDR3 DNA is TGTGCCAGCAGTGAGGAGGGGACAGCCGGGGAGCTGTTTTTT.